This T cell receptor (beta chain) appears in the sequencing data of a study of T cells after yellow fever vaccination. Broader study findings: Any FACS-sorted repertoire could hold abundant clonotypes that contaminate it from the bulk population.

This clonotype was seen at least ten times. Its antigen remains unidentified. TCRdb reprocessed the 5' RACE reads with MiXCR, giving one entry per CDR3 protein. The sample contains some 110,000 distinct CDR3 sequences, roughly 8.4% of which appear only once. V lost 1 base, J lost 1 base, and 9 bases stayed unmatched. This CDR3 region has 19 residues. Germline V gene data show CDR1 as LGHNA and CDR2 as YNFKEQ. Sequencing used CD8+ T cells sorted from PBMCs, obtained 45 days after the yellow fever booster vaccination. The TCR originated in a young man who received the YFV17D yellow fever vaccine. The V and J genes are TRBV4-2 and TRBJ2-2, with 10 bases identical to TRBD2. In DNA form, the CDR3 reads TGTGCCAGCAGCCAAGTTCCCTACCGGACTAGCGGGAACACCGGGGAGCTGTTTTTT. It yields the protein CASSQVPYRTSGNTGELFF.